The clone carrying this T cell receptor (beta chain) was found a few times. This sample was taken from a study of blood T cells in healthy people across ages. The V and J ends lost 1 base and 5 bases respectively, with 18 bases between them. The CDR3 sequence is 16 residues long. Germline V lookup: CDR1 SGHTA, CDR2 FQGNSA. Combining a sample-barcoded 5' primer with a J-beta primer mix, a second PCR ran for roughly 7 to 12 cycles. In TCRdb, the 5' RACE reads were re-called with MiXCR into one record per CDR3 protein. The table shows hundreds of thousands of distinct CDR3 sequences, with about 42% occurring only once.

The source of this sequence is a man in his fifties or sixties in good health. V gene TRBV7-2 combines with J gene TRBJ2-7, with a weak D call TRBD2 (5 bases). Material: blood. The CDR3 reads CASSLGAGAGENEQYF. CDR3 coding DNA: TGTGCCAGCAGCTTAGGGGCGGGCGCGGGCGAGAACGAGCAGTACTTC.